Listed below are T cell receptor beta chains from one sample, sequenced in a study of T cells in Graves' hyperthyroidism and ophthalmopathy. TCRdb ran MiXCR on the multiplex PCR reads and lists one entry per CDR3 protein. The data show hundreds of thousands of distinct CDR3 sequences, 12% to 15% seen once. The sample was blood. These receptors were collected from a woman aged 18-35 years with Graves' hyperthyroidism. Both conserved end residues are trimmed from each CDR3. A D gene is named only where the DNA matches it firmly.

V | D | CDR3
TRBV29-1 | TRBD2 | SVWTGTSGYNEQF
TRBV19 | TRBD1 | ASSIFTGGGEQY
TRBV18 | - | ASSDRIRGTEAF
TRBV20-1 | - | SARLGGGTEAF
TRBV29-1 | - | SVYSLGGYT
TRBV5-1 | TRBD1 | ASSRSGQGAISPRGTEAF
TRBV6-1 | - | ASSPSNPYEQY
TRBV20-1 | TRBD1 | SARPGQSEYQPQH
TRBV7-9 | - | ASSLVTSRQETQY
TRBV7-2 | TRBD2 | ASSLAGGTSRNYEQY
TRBV3-1 | - | ASSQGGSGYNEQF
TRBV27 | - | ASSGGKFSGANVLT
TRBV25-1 | - | ASSGGNLKEQY
TRBV20-1 | - | SAKRVWNTEAF
TRBV18 | - | ASSPNRVSGNTIY
TRBV28 | TRBD2 | ASRIGGRKDTQY
TRBV5-1 | - | ASSLGGINYGYT
TRBV7-3 | - | ASSLTRHNEQF
TRBV28 | TRBD1 | ASSLLDRLLRQPQH
TRBV6-5 | TRBD2 | ASSYVKAGGQQF
TRBV16 | - | ASSLIGGGITEAF
TRBV6-5 | - | ASSYRSTEWSEKLF
TRBV13 | - | ASSYGQINTEAF
TRBV19 | - | ASSIFGENTEAF
TRBV20-1 | TRBD2 | SAGLSGGGETQY
TRBV29-1 | - | SGTATGELF
TRBV10-3 | TRBD2 | AISESGLAGFFNEQF
TRBV30 | TRBD1 | AWFGQGALQETQY
TRBV9 | TRBD1 | ASSARLSTGSVNTEAF
TRBV4-1 | - | ASSQDGNANTGELF
TRBV6-5 | - | ASSYSSEQF
TRBV6-1 | - | ASRPIRDKTEAF
TRBV19 | TRBD2 | ASSTLAGEVGEQF
TRBV6-2/TRBV6-3 | TRBD1 | ASREDRGHFNYGYT
TRBV5-6 | TRBD2 | ASNQQGRAGELF
TRBV6-5 | - | ASSYSTGPETQY
TRBV30 | - | ACGHSQETQY
TRBV7-6 | - | ASSNFGGIGYEQY
TRBV29-1 | - | SAYRAAHEKLF
TRBV9 | TRBD2 | ASSGRDYHPYNEQF
TRBV20-1 | - | SAMTRVQETQY
TRBV6-1 | TRBD1 | ASSAGTVPHKAF
TRBV27 | - | ASSLGGVFASYNEQF